Below, 9 T cell receptor beta chains from the same sample are listed, as sequenced in a study of shared clonotypes between healthy human individuals. The data were produced by immunoSEQ multiplex PCR, yet TCRdb's version contains in-frame clones alone and is incomplete. The table has approximately 510,000 clones, about four fifths seen once; the top ten hold 13%. The sequenced material came from PBMCs. The receptor set was obtained from a woman in her thirties or forties in good health. Some clones in this sample may be carry-over from other donors' samples.

The genes are TRBV6-1 and TRBJ2-7; no clear D gene. This CDR3 region has 12 residues. Trimming left V 4 bases short and J 1 base short, with 5 bases between. From germline, CDR1 is MNHNS and CDR2 SASEGT. CDR3 sequence reads: CASSVGSYEQYF. Written as DNA, the CDR3 is TGTGCCAGCAGTGTAGGGTCCTACGAGCAGTACTTC.

The J gene is TRBJ2-7, the V gene TRBV19; TRBD2 agrees at 8 bases. CDR3 length: 12 residues. CDR1 and CDR2 from the germline V gene are LNHDA and SQIVND (reference sequence). Written as DNA, the CDR3 is TGTGCTACCGGGACTAGAAGCTACGAGCAGTACTTC. Its translation is CATGTRSYEQYF.

About this clone: This sample includes further DNA sequences coding for the same CDR3. V usage is TRBV6-5 and J usage is TRBJ2-7, with 11 positions matching TRBD2. In germline, CDR1 is MNHEY, CDR2 SVGAGI. The CDR3 runs 13 residues. J lost 4 bases, V lost 6 bases, and 2 bases had no gene match. The CDR3 nucleotides are TGTGCCAGCAGAGCTAGCGGGAGGTACGAGCAGTACTTC. It specifies CASRASGRYEQYF.

The chain recombines TRBV18 with TRBJ1-5; D is unclear. V gave up 2 bases and J gave up 4 bases, with 12 bases separating them. This CDR3 contains 15 residues. The germline CDR1 and CDR2 sequences are KGHSH and LQKENI. Written as DNA, the CDR3 is TGTGCCAGCTCACCAAGGGCGGCAAAGAATCAGCCCCAGCATTTT. This encodes CASSPRAAKNQPQHF.

The chain links TRBV9 to TRBJ2-1; TRBD2 aligns across 12 bases. CDR1 is SGDLS, CDR2 YYNGEE, per germline. This CDR3 has 17 amino acids. With 0 bases clipped from V and 7 bases from J, the junction kept 8 bases outside the gene matches. This CDR3 reads CASSVGRLAGVLNEQFF. CDR3 nucleotide sequence: TGTGCCAGCAGCGTAGGGAGACTAGCGGGAGTTCTGAATGAGCAGTTCTTC. Supplemented by reference TRBV9 and TRBJ2-1, the full variable domain reads DSGVTQTPKHLITATGQRVTLRCSPRSGDLSVYWYQQSLDQGLQFLIQYYNGEERAKGNILERFSAQQFPDLHSELNLSSLELGDSALYFCASSVGRLAGVLNEQFFGPGTRLTVL.

This clone was counted ten times or more. This sample also contains other DNA sequences that code for the same CDR3. V and J are TRBV5-6 and TRBJ2-5, with D maybe TRBD1 (5 bases). V lost 4 bases and J lost 2, with 15 bases in between. CDR3 length: 15 residues. Germline V gene sequence: CDR1 SGHDT, CDR2 YYEEEE. The CDR3 bases are TGTGCCAGCAGCCCTGTGGGCAGGGTGCAAGAGACCCAGTACTTC. Its protein product is CASSPVGRVQETQYF.

The gene calls are TRBV19 and TRBJ1-4, with 7 bases fitting TRBD1. The ends lost 4 bases at V and 3 bases at J; junction bases unmatched: 8. CDR1 is LNHDA, CDR2 SQIVND, per germline (reference sequence). The CDR3 consists of 16 residues. CDR3: CASSNPRQGANEKLFF. The CDR3 coding sequence is TGTGCCAGTAGTAATCCCAGACAGGGCGCTAATGAAAAACTGTTTTTT.

This chain connects TRBV7-3 to TRBJ1-2; maybe TRBD1 (5 bases). Germline CDR1 SGHTA, CDR2 FQGTGA. V dropped 5 bases and J dropped 8 bases, with 15 bases sitting between them. The CDR3 covers 13 residues. CDR3 protein: CASSRERGGGYTF. CDR3 DNA: TGTGCCAGCAGCCGAGAGAGGGGCGGCGGCTACACCTTC.

This chain joins TRBV5-6 and TRBJ1-2; D is unresolved. The CDR3 runs 13 residues. The ends were cut back, 0 bases at V and 5 bases at J, with 8 bases in the middle. Germline CDR1 SGHDT, CDR2 YYEEEE. CDR3 residues: CASSLADTYGYTF. As DNA, the CDR3 is TGTGCCAGCAGCTTGGCCGACACGTATGGCTACACCTTC.